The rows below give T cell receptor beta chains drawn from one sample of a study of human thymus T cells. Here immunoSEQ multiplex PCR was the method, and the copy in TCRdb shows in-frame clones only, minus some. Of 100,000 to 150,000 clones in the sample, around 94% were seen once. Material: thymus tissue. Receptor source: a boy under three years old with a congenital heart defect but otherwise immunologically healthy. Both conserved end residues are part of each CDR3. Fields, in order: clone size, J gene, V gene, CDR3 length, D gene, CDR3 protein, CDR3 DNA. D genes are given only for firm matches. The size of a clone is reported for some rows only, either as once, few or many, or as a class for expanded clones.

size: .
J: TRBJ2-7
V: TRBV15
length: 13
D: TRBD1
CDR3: CATSRSGQARRYF
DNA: TGTGCCACCAGCAGATCGGGACAGGCGAGAAGGTACTTC

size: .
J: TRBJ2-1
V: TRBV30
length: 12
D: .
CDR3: CAWDGRGPRQFF
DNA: TGTGCCTGGGACGGGCGAGGGCCAAGGCAGTTCTTC

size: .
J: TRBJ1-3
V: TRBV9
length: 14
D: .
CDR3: CASSVLPSGNTIYF
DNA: TGTGCCAGCAGCGTATTACCCTCTGGAAACACCATATATTTT

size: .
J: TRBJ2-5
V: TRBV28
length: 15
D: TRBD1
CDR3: CASSPGTGGEETQYF
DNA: TGTGCCAGCAGCCCCGGGACAGGGGGCGAAGAGACCCAGTACTTC

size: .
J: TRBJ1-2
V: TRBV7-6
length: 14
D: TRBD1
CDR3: CASSPGTALYGYTF
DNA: TGTGCCAGCAGCCCCGGGACAGCTCTCTATGGCTACACCTTC

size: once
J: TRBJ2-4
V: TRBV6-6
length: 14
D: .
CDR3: CASSYNLAGNIQYF
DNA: TGTGCCAGCAGTTACAACCTAGCCGGAAACATTCAGTACTTC

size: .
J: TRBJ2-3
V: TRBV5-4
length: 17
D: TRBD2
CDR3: CASSLVTSGGARDTQYF
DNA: TGTGCCAGCAGCTTGGTGACTAGCGGGGGGGCCCGGGATACGCAGTATTTT

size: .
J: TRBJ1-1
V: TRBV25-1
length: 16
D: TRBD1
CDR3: CASSEAGQVGSTEAFF
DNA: TGTGCCAGCAGTGAGGCCGGACAGGTTGGTTCGACTGAAGCTTTCTTT

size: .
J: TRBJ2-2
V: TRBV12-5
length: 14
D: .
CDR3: CASGLGRGPGELFF
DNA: TGTGCTAGTGGTTTGGGCCGGGGACCCGGGGAGCTGTTTTTT

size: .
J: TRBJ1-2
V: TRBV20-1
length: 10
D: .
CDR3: CSAALYGYTF
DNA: TGCAGTGCTGCATTGTACGGCTACACCTTC

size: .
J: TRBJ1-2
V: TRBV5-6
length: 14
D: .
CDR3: CASTISPGDYGYTF
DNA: TGTGCCAGCACCATCAGCCCCGGGGACTATGGCTACACCTTC

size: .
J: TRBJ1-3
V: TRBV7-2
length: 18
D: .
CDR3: CASSLSSGLSNSGNTIYF
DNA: TGTGCCAGCAGCCTGAGTTCGGGACTCTCGAACTCTGGAAACACCATATATTTT

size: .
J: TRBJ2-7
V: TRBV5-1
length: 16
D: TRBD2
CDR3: CASSLVGGGSSYEQYF
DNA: TGCGCCAGCAGCCTAGTGGGCGGGGGGTCCTCCTACGAGCAGTACTTC

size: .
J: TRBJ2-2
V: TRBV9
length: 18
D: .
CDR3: CASSVGLGIAANTGELFF
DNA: TGTGCCAGCAGCGTAGGGCTCGGGATAGCGGCGAACACCGGGGAGCTGTTTTTT

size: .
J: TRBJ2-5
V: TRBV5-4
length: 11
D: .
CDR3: CASSLRETQYF
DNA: TGTGCCAGCAGCTTGAGGGAGACCCAGTACTTC

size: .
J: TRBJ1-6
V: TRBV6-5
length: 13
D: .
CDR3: CASSDSYNSPLHF
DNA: TGTGCCAGCAGTGACAGCTATAATTCACCCCTCCACTTT

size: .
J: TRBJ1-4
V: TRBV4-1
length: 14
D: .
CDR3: CASSQGIENEKLFF
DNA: TGCGCCAGCAGCCAGGGGATCGAGAATGAAAAACTGTTTTTT

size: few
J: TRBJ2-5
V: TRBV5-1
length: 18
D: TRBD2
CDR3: CASSLASGGPKIPETQYF
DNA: TGCGCCAGCAGCTTGGCTAGCGGGGGGCCCAAGATCCCCGAGACCCAGTACTTC

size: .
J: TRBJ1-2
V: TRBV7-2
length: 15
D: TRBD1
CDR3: CASSQRTGDSYGYTF
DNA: TGTGCCAGCAGTCAGAGGACAGGGGATAGCTATGGCTACACCTTC

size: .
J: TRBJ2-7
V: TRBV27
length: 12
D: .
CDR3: CASSLALDEQYF
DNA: TGTGCCAGCAGTCTAGCCCTTGACGAGCAGTACTTC

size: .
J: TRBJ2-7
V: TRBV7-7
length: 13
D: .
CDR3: CASSLFRDREQYF
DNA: TGTGCTAGCAGCTTATTTAGGGATCGCGAGCAGTACTTC

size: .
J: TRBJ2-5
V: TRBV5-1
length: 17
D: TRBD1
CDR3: CASSFWVRGQGEETQYF
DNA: TGCGCCAGCAGCTTTTGGGTGAGGGGACAGGGAGAAGAGACCCAGTACTTC

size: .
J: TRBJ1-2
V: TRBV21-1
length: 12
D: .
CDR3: CARVTGDYGYTF
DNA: TGTGCCAGGGTGACAGGGGACTATGGCTACACCTTC

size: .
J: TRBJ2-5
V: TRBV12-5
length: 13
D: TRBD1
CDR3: CASGPTGEETQYF
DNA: TGTGCTAGTGGCCCGACAGGGGAGGAGACCCAGTACTTC

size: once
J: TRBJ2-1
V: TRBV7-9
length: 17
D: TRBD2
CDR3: CASSLVKRAGGGNEQFF
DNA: TGTGCCAGCAGCTTAGTAAAGCGAGCGGGGGGCGGTAATGAGCAGTTCTTC

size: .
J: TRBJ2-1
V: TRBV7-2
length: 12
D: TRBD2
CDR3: CASSPPRGGQFF
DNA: TGTGCCAGCAGCCCGCCACGGGGGGGGCAGTTCTTC

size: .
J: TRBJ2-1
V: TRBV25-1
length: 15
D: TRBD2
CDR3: CASAGGGSSYNEQFF
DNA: TGTGCCAGCGCCGGGGGAGGGAGCTCCTACAATGAGCAGTTCTTC